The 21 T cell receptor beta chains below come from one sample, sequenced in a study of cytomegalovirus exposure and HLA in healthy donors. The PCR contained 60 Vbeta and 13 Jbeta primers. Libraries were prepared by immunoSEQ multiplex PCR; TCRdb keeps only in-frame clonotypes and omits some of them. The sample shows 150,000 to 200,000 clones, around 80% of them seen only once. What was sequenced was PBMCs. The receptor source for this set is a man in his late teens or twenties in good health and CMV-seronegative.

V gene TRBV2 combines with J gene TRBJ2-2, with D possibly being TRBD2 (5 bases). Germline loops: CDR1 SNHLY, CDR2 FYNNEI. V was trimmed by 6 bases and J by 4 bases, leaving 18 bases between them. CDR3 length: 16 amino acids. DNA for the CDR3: TGTGCCAGCAGCCTCCTGGCGGGTAGGATCACCGGGGAGCTGTTTTTT. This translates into CASSLLAGRITGELFF.

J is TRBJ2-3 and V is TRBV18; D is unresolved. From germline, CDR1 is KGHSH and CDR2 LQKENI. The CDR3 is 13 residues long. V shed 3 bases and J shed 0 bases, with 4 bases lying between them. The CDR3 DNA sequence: TGTGCCAGCTCACCGGCCAGCACAGATACGCAGTATTTT. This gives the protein CASSPASTDTQYF. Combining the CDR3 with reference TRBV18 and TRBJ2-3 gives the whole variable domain NAGVMQNPRHLVRRRGQEARLRCSPMKGHSHVYWYRQLPEEGLKFMVYLQKENIIDESGMPKERFSAEFPKEGPSILRIQQVVRGDSAAYFCASSPASTDTQYFGPGTRLTVL.

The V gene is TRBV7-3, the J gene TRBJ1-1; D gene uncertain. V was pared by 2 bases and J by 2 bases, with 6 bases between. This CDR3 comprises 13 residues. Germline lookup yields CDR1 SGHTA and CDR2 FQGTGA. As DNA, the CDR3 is TGTGCCAGCAGCTTACGGTATAACACTGAAGCTTTCTTT. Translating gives CASSLRYNTEAFF.

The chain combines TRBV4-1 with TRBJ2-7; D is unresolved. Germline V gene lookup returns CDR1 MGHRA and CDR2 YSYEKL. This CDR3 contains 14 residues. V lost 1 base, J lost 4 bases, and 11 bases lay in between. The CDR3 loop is CASSQGIEAYEQYF. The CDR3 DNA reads TGCGCCAGCAGCCAAGGGATCGAGGCTTACGAGCAGTACTTC.

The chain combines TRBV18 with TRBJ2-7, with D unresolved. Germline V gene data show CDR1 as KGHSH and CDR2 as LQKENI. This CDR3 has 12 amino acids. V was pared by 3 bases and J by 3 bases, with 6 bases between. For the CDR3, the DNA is TGTGCCAGCTCACCTGCCAGCTACGAGCAGTACTTC. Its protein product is CASSPASYEQYF. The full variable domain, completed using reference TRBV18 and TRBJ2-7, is NAGVMQNPRHLVRRRGQEARLRCSPMKGHSHVYWYRQLPEEGLKFMVYLQKENIIDESGMPKERFSAEFPKEGPSILRIQQVVRGDSAAYFCASSPASYEQYFGPGTRLTVT.

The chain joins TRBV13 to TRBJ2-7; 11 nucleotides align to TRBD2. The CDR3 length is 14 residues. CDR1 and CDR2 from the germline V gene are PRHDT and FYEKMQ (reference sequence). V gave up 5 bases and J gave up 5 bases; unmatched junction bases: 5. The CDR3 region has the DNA TGTGCCAGCAGCCCGACTAGCGGGGCGGACGAGCAGTACTTC. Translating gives CASSPTSGADEQYF.

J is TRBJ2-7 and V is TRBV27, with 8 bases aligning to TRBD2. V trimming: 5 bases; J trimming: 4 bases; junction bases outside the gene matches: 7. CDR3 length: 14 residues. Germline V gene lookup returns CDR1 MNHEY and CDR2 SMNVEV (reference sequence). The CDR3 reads CASSPRGGGYEQYF. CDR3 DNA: TGTGCCAGCAGTCCCAGGGGCGGGGGGTACGAGCAGTACTTC.

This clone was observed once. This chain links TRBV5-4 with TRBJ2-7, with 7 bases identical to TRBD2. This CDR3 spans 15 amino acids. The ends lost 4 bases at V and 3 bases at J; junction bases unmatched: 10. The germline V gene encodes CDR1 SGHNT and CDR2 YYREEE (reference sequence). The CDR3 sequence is CASSQRTSRNYEQYF. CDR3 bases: TGTGCCAGCAGCCAGCGGACTAGTAGGAACTACGAGCAGTACTTC.

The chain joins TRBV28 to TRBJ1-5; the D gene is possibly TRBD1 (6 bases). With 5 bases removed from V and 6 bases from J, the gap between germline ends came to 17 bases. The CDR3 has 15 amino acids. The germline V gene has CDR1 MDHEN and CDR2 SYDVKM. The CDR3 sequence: CASSPTRGPAQPQHF. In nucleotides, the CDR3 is TGTGCCAGCAGTCCCACCAGGGGTCCCGCTCAGCCCCAGCATTTT. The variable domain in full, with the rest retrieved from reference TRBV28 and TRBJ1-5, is DVKVTQSSRYLVKRTGEKVFLECVQDMDHENMFWYRQDPGLGLRLIYFSYDVKMKEKGDIPEGYSVSREKKERFSLILESASTNQTSMYLCASSPTRGPAQPQHFGDGTRLSIL.

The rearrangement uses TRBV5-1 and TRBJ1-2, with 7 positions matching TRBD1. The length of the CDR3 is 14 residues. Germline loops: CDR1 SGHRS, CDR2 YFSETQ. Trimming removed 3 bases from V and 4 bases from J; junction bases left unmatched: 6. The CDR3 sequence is CASSSDRASYGYTF. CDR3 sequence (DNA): TGCGCCAGCAGCTCTGACAGGGCGTCCTATGGCTACACCTTC.

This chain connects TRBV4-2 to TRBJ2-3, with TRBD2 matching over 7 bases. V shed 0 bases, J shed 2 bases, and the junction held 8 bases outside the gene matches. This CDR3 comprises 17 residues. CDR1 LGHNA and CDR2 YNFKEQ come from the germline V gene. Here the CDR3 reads CASSQEGASGFTDTQYF. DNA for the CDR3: TGTGCCAGCAGCCAAGAGGGCGCTAGCGGCTTCACAGATACGCAGTATTTT.

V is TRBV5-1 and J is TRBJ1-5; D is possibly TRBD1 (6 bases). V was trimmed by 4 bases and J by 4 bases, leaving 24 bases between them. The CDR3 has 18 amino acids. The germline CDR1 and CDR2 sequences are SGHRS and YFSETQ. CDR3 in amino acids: CASSLVKTGREPNQPQHF. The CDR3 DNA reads TGCGCCAGCAGCCTCGTAAAAACAGGGAGGGAACCTAATCAGCCCCAGCATTTT.

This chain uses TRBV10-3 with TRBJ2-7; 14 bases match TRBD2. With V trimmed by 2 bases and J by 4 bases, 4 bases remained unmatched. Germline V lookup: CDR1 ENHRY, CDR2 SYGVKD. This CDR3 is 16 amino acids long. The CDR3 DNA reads TGTGCCATCAGTGAGACCCGGACTAGCGGGGGGTACGAGCAGTACTTC. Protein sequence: CAISETRTSGGYEQYF.

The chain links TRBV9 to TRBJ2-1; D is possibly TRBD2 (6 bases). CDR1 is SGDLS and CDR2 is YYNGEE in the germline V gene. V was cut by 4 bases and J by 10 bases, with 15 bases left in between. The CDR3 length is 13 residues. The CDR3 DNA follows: TGTGCCAGCAGCCCCCAATATGGGGGGGAGCAGTTCTTC. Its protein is CASSPQYGGEQFF.

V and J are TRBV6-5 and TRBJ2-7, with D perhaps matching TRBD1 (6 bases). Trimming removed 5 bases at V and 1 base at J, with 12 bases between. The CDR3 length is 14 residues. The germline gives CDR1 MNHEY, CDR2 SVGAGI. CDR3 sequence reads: CASSVRGKSYEQYF. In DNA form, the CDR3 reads TGTGCCAGCAGTGTAAGGGGGAAATCCTACGAGCAGTACTTC.

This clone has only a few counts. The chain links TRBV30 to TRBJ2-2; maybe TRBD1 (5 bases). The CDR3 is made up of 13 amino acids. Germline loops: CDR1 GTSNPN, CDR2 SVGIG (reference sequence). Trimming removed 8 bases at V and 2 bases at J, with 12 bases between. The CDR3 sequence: CARQKLNTGELFF. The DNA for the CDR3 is TGTGCCCGACAGAAATTAAACACCGGGGAGCTGTTTTTT.

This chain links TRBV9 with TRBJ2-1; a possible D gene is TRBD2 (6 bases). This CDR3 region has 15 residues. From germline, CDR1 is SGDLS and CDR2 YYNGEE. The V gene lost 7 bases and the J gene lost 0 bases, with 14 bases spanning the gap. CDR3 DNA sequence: TGTGCCAGCTCCTGGGACTTGAGCTCCTACAATGAGCAGTTCTTC. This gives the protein CASSWDLSSYNEQFF.

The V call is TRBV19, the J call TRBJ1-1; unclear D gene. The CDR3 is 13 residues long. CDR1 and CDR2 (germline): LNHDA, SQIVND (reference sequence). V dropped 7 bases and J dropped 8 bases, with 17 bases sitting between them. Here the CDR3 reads CASTNSGGMEAFF. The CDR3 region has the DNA TGTGCCAGTACCAACAGCGGTGGTATGGAAGCTTTCTTT. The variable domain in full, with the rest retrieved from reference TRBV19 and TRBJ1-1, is DGGITQSPKYLFRKEGQNVTLSCEQNLNHDAMYWYRQDPGQGLRLIYYSQIVNDFQKGDIAEGYSVSREKKESFPLTVTSAQKNPTAFYLCASTNSGGMEAFFGQGTRLTVV.

CDR3: CASSLDPRPSGANVLTF. The CDR3 bases are TGCGCCAGCAGCTTGGATCCGCGGCCCTCTGGGGCCAACGTCCTGACTTTC. This rearrangement joins TRBV5-1 to TRBJ2-6; D not resolved. The CDR3 runs to 17 residues. The germline V and J ends were trimmed by 0 bases and 0 bases, with 10 bases remaining between them. CDR1 SGHRS and CDR2 YFSETQ come from the germline V gene.

CDR3: CASSYSSRRTGELFF. For the CDR3, the DNA is TGTGCCAGCAGTTACTCTTCCCGGAGGACCGGGGAGCTGTTTTTT. The chain combines TRBV6-5 with TRBJ2-2; possible D gene TRBD2, 5 bases. Germline assignment: CDR1 MNHEY and CDR2 SVGAGI. V dropped 0 bases and J dropped 5 bases, with 10 bases sitting between them. The CDR3 has 15 residues.

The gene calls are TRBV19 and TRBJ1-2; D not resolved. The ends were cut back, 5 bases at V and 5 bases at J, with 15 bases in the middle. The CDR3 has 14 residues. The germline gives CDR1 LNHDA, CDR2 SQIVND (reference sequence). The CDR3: CASSPTRTSYGYTF. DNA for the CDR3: TGTGCCAGTAGTCCGACACGAACCTCTTATGGCTACACCTTC.